The 8 T cell receptor beta chains below were found in one sample sequenced in a study of shared T cell receptors in the human thymus. Only in-frame clones appear in the TCRdb table, and some are missing; sequencing was by immunoSEQ multiplex PCR. The table has 700,000 or so clones, approximately 85% seen once. This sample was shared with a second study, whose subject was human thymus T cells.

Source material: thymocytes. These receptors were collected from a girl under three years old with a congenital heart defect.

The genes are TRBV5-4 and TRBJ2-3; D might be TRBD1 (6 bases). The germline CDR1 and CDR2 sequences are SGHNT and YYREEE (reference sequence). This CDR3 has 16 residues. Trimming took off 0 bases at V and 2 bases at J, with 13 bases between the two ends. The CDR3 sequence: CASSLGLGAYTDTQYF. The CDR3 nucleotides read TGTGCCAGCAGCTTGGGACTGGGGGCATACACAGATACGCAGTATTTT. Combining the CDR3 with reference TRBV5-4 and TRBJ2-3 gives the whole variable domain ETGVTQSPTHLIKTRGQQVTLRCSSQSGHNTVSWYQQALGQGPQFIFQYYREEENGRGNFPPRFSGLQFPNYSSELNVNALELDDSALYLCASSLGLGAYTDTQYFGPGTRLTVL.

The V and J genes are TRBV7-9 and TRBJ2-3; D unclear. Germline assignment: CDR1 SEHNR and CDR2 FQNEAQ (reference sequence). Trimming removed 8 bases at V and 2 bases at J, with 11 bases between. The CDR3 loop spans 13 amino acids. The CDR3 DNA reads as TGTGCCAGCGGTCGAGGCGTCACAGATACGCAGTATTTT. It specifies CASGRGVTDTQYF.

The V and J genes are TRBV9 and TRBJ2-7, with a weak D call TRBD2 (6 bases). The V gene lost 0 bases and the J gene lost 4 bases, with 17 bases spanning the gap. This CDR3 comprises 16 residues. Germline V gene lookup returns CDR1 SGDLS and CDR2 YYNGEE. CDR3 DNA sequence: TGTGCCAGCAGCGTAGGTCCCGGTCAGGGAGGTTACGAGCAGTACTTC. Amino acids: CASSVGPGQGGYEQYF. Supplemented by reference TRBV9 and TRBJ2-7, the full variable domain reads DSGVTQTPKHLITATGQRVTLRCSPRSGDLSVYWYQQSLDQGLQFLIQYYNGEERAKGNILERFSAQQFPDLHSELNLSSLELGDSALYFCASSVGPGQGGYEQYFGPGTRLTVT.

This clone was recorded a few times. V and J are TRBV7-9 and TRBJ2-7; D might be TRBD2 (6 bases). Germline V lookup: CDR1 SEHNR, CDR2 FQNEAQ (reference sequence). Trimming removed 6 bases at V and 6 bases at J, with 18 bases between. The CDR3 totals 14 residues. CDR3 region: CASSSGSEGREQYF. In DNA form, the CDR3 reads TGTGCCAGCAGTTCAGGGTCGGAGGGTCGCGAGCAGTACTTC. Full variable domain (outside the CDR3, taken from reference TRBV7-9 and TRBJ2-7): DTGVSQNPRHKITKRGQNVTFRCDPISEHNRLYWYRQTLGQGPEFLTYFQNEAQLEKSRLLSDRFSAERPKGSFSTLEIQRTEQGDSAMYLCASSSGSEGREQYFGPGTRLTVT.

The genes are TRBV27 and TRBJ1-5; 8 nucleotides agree with TRBD1. The length of the CDR3 is 13 residues. Germline CDR1 MNHEY, CDR2 SMNVEV (reference sequence). V shed 5 bases and J 5 bases; nucleotides not matched to a gene: 2. The CDR3 region has the DNA TGTGCCAGCAGTCTGACAGGGGATCAGCCCCAGCATTTT. Its translation: CASSLTGDQPQHF.

The chain couples TRBV6-5 to TRBJ1-2; 8 bases match TRBD1. The CDR3 is made up of 12 amino acids. Germline lookup yields CDR1 MNHEY and CDR2 SVGAGI. The J segment lost 7 bases and the V segment lost 6 bases, leaving 4 bases of the junction unmatched. The CDR3 loop reads CASRQGVGGYTF. The CDR3 bases are TGTGCCAGCAGACAGGGGGTTGGTGGCTACACCTTC.

The chain carries TRBV7-9 and TRBJ1-2; 9 bases map to TRBD1. This CDR3 is 16 amino acids long. V was clipped by 2 bases and J by 5 bases; unmatched bases: 9. Germline V CDR1 and CDR2: SEHNR, FQNEAQ (reference sequence). In DNA form, the CDR3 reads TGTGCCAGCAGCTTAATCAGGGGACAGGGAAAGTATGGCTACACCTTC. Translated: CASSLIRGQGKYGYTF.

The gene calls are TRBV6-1 and TRBJ2-7; TRBD2 might be the D (5 bases). The CDR3 length is 14 residues. From germline, CDR1 is MNHNS and CDR2 SASEGT. Deletions cut 2 bases from V and 2 bases from J, with 10 bases between. CDR3 sequence (DNA): TGTGCCAGCAGTGAACAGGAGGCACCCTACGAGCAGTACTTC. It translates to CASSEQEAPYEQYF.